This note documents a single TCR beta chain sequence. No antigen is known for it. The sample originates from a study of vaccination effects on CD4 cells after COVID-19. Study-wide context: Vaccination of participants consisted of two doses of either the BNT162b2 or mRNA-1273 vaccine. Roughly 1.9 million PBMC were placed in each well, which was supplemented with approximately 9.7 IU/ml IL-2 and around 10 ug/ml peptides. Study-wide points: The study had few convalescent patients and no early post-infection timepoints.

V was shortened by 3 bases and J by 5 bases, with 7 bases between the two germline ends. Germline V gene data show CDR1 as ENHRY and CDR2 as SYGVKD. The CDR3 loop spans 12 amino acids. Sequencing used immunoSEQ multiplex PCR; TCRdb keeps in-frame clones, though not all of them. The top ten clones hold over 2% of a sample with about 74,000 clones, approximately 80% of them seen once. Around day 10 of culture, CD4+ T cells were separated out. The V and J genes are TRBV10-3 and TRBJ2-5; D is unresolved. This material consisted of CD4+ T cells from PBMCs cultured without peptide, taken before COVID-19 vaccination. This TCR came from a human donor who received a COVID-19 vaccine. The CDR3 DNA reads TGTGCCATCAGTGAATTTAGGGAGACCCAGTACTTC. This codes for CAISEFRETQYF.